Presented here are 20 T cell receptor beta chains from one specimen sequenced in a study of CD8+CD57+ T cells in acquired aplastic anemia. TCR beta VDJ and CDR3 profiling used genomic DNA as template. From the reads, TCRdb called clonotypes with MiXCR, one entry per CDR3 protein. The sample consists of approximately 180,000 distinct CDR3 sequences, around half of them appearing once. Patients picked for sequencing had shown CD8+CD57+ cell expansion detected by flow cytometry. The material sequenced was sorted CD4+, CD8+, or CD8+CD57+ T cells (not recorded which) from PBMCs. The receptor source for this set is a human donor with aplastic anemia.

This clonotype was found many times. The chain joins TRBV7-6 to TRBJ2-7; a weak D match, TRBD1 (5 bases). Germline V lookup: CDR1 SGHVS, CDR2 FNYEAQ. Trimming took off 1 base at V and 0 bases at J, with 10 bases between the two ends. This CDR3 is 15 amino acids long. CDR3 region: CASSLDDSSSYEQYF. The CDR3 bases are TGTGCCAGCAGCTTAGACGACAGTAGCTCCTACGAGCAGTACTTC. Full variable domain (remainder filled in from reference TRBV7-6 and TRBJ2-7): GAGVSQSPRYKVTKRGQDVALRCDPISGHVSLYWYRQALGQGPEFLTYFNYEAQQDKSGLPNDRFSAERPEGSISTLTIQRTEQRDSAMYRCASSLDDSSSYEQYFGPGTRLTVT.

This clonotype appeared a single time. The chain recombines TRBV20-1 with TRBJ2-7, with 7 bases identical to TRBD2. CDR1 is DFQATT, CDR2 SNEGSKA, per germline (reference sequence). The ends lost 5 bases at V and 4 bases at J; junction bases unmatched: 17. CDR3 length: 16 amino acids. CDR3: CSAQGTTGSMAYEQYF. The CDR3 nucleotides read TGCAGTGCTCAAGGGACTACGGGTTCGATGGCGTACGAGCAGTACTTC.

This clonotype was recorded at least ten times. The gene calls are TRBV3-1 and TRBJ2-5; tentative D call: TRBD2 (6 bases). The ends were cut back, 3 bases at V and 5 bases at J, with 10 bases in the middle. The germline gives CDR1 LGHDT, CDR2 YNNKEL (reference sequence). This CDR3 region has 13 residues. CDR3 loop: CASSQRGGETQYF. The CDR3 nucleotides are TGTGCCAGCAGCCAGCGGGGCGGGGAGACCCAGTACTTC.

CDR3 sequence reads: CASSMQGRANTEAFF. CDR3 nucleotide sequence: TGTGCCAGTAGTATGCAGGGGAGGGCGAACACTGAAGCTTTCTTT. The V and J genes are TRBV19 and TRBJ1-1; D is possibly TRBD1 (6 bases). The germline V gene encodes CDR1 LNHDA and CDR2 SQIVND (reference sequence). V lost 3 bases to trimming and J lost 1 base, with 12 bases between them. The CDR3 is 15 residues long. The complete variable domain, with remaining parts taken from reference TRBV19 and TRBJ1-1, reads DGGITQSPKYLFRKEGQNVTLSCEQNLNHDAMYWYRQDPGQGLRLIYYSQIVNDFQKGDIAEGYSVSREKKESFPLTVTSAQKNPTAFYLCASSMQGRANTEAFFGQGTRLTVV.

This rearrangement joins TRBV11-2 to TRBJ2-1, with D possibly being TRBD1 (6 bases). V lost 6 bases and J lost 6, with 18 bases in between. Germline assignment: CDR1 SGHAT and CDR2 FQNNGV. This CDR3 has 15 residues. CDR3: CASRGELTGTNEQFF. The CDR3 DNA sequence: TGTGCCAGCAGGGGAGAGCTCACAGGGACCAATGAGCAGTTCTTC.

This clonotype has a count of ten or more. The chain couples TRBV7-9 to TRBJ1-4; 7 bases align to TRBD1. V lost 4 bases and J lost 7; bases outside the gene matches: 12. The CDR3 has 16 residues. Germline V gene sequence: CDR1 SEHNR, CDR2 FQNEAQ (reference sequence). The CDR3 is CASSYSAGGSGEKLFF. DNA for the CDR3: TGTGCCAGCAGCTATTCGGCAGGGGGTTCGGGTGAAAAACTGTTTTTT. The complete variable domain, with remaining parts taken from reference TRBV7-9 and TRBJ1-4, reads DTGVSQNPRHKITKRGQNVTFRCDPISEHNRLYWYRQTLGQGPEFLTYFQNEAQLEKSRLLSDRFSAERPKGSFSTLEIQRTEQGDSAMYLCASSYSAGGSGEKLFFGSGTQLSVL.

This chain joins TRBV9 and TRBJ2-5; TRBD2 aligns across 12 bases. This CDR3 has 15 amino acids. CDR1 and CDR2 from the germline V gene are SGDLS and YYNGEE. With V trimmed by 2 bases and J by 5 bases, 4 bases remained unmatched. In DNA form, the CDR3 reads TGTGCCAGCAGCGTTGGACTAGCGGGGATGGAGACCCAGTACTTC. This encodes CASSVGLAGMETQYF.

On this clonotype: Since a much larger clone is just one base distant, this may be a read error. The V gene is TRBV6-2 or TRBV6-3, the J gene TRBJ1-6; D gene unclear. V gave up 4 bases and J gave up 15 bases, with 16 bases separating them. Looked up from germline, CDR1 is MNHEY and CDR2 is SVGEGT. The CDR3 covers 13 residues. This CDR3 is CASSFGANFLLHF. The CDR3 region has the DNA TGTGCCAGCAGTTTCGGAGCAAATTTCCTCCTCCACTTT.

This clonotype has a count of ten or more. The chain uses TRBV20-1 and TRBJ2-5; possibly TRBD2 for D (6 bases). With 3 bases removed from V and 1 base from J, the gap between germline ends came to 15 bases. The V gene's germline CDR1 is DFQATT and CDR2 SNEGSKA (reference sequence). The CDR3 runs 15 residues. The CDR3 loop is CSAREQGTFQETQYF. The CDR3 DNA follows: TGCAGTGCTAGGGAACAAGGGACTTTCCAAGAGACCCAGTACTTC.

The chain employs TRBV20-1 and TRBJ2-7, with no clear D. The CDR3 is 13 amino acids. The V gene's germline CDR1 is DFQATT and CDR2 SNEGSKA (reference sequence). V shed 1 base and J shed 2 bases, with 9 bases lying between them. The CDR3 bases are TGCAGTGCTAGAGGTGGGAATACCTACGAGCAGTACTTC. Its translation is CSARGGNTYEQYF.

This clonotype showed up many times. The V call is TRBV5-1, the J call TRBJ2-7; 9 positions agree with TRBD1. Germline V gene lookup returns CDR1 SGHRS and CDR2 YFSETQ. This CDR3 is built from 14 residues. V shed 4 bases and J 1 base; nucleotides not matched to a gene: 3. The CDR3 is CASSPGTGSYEQYF. The CDR3 nucleotides are TGCGCCAGCAGCCCCGGGACAGGGTCCTACGAGCAGTACTTC.

In DNA, the CDR3 is TGCGCCAGCAGCAGGGGTGACAATGAAAAACTGTTTTTT. It is translated as CASSRGDNEKLFF. The rearrangement uses TRBV5-1 and TRBJ1-4, with TRBD1 as a possible D gene (5 bases). This CDR3 has 13 residues. V was trimmed by 4 bases and J by 5 bases, leaving 9 bases between them. From germline, CDR1 is SGHRS and CDR2 YFSETQ.

Ten or more counts support this clonotype. This chain joins TRBV20-1 and TRBJ2-7; TRBD1 aligns across 8 bases. The CDR3 is 14 amino acids. The germline CDR1 and CDR2 sequences are DFQATT and SNEGSKA (reference sequence). Germline trimming cut 6 bases from V and 1 base from J; bases unmatched to any gene: 8. The CDR3 region is CSARDRRVSYEQYF. The CDR3 coding sequence is TGCAGTGCGCGGGACAGGAGGGTTTCCTACGAGCAGTACTTC.

J is TRBJ1-1 and V is TRBV20-1; D gene ambiguous. This CDR3 is built from 14 residues. Deletions cut 3 bases from V and 5 bases from J, with 16 bases between. The germline V gene has CDR1 DFQATT and CDR2 SNEGSKA (reference sequence). The CDR3 loop is CSARATSGVTEAFF. As DNA, the CDR3 is TGCAGTGCTAGGGCGACTAGCGGGGTGACTGAAGCTTTCTTT.

This clonotype was counted at least ten times. The J gene is TRBJ1-1, the V gene TRBV7-2, with a weak D call TRBD1 (5 bases). The CDR3 contains 14 residues. Between the trimmed V and J ends, which lost 5 bases and 4 bases, there was a span of 14 bases. Germline CDR1 and CDR2: SGHTA and FQGNSA. The CDR3, as DNA: TGTGCCAGCAGCGCCCGGGGGGGTGGCACTGAAGCTTTCTTT. Its translation: CASSARGGGTEAFF. Variable domain in full (rest from reference TRBV7-2 and TRBJ1-1): GAGVSQSPSNKVTEKGKDVELRCDPISGHTALYWYRQSLGQGLEFLIYFQGNSAPDKSGLPSDRFSAERTGGSVSTLTIQRTQQEDSAVYLCASSARGGGTEAFFGQGTRLTVV.

The rearrangement links TRBV2 to TRBJ2-7; the D gene could be TRBD1 or TRBD2 (5 bases each). The CDR3 length is 14 residues. Trimming removed 5 bases from V and 3 bases from J, with 14 bases in between. The germline gives CDR1 SNHLY, CDR2 FYNNEI. The DNA for the CDR3 is TGTGCCAGCAGTCGTCGCTGGGACGACTACGAGCAGTACTTC. Amino acid sequence: CASSRRWDDYEQYF.

This clonotype was detected ten times or more. The chain carries TRBV20-1 and TRBJ1-5, with a possible D match to TRBD1 (6 bases). V lost 7 bases and J lost 3, with 13 bases in between. Per the germline V gene, CDR1 is DFQATT and CDR2 is SNEGSKA (reference sequence). The CDR3 is made up of 13 amino acids. The CDR3 region is CSVIRGSNQPQHF. The CDR3 bases are TGCAGTGTCATAAGGGGGTCCAATCAGCCCCAGCATTTT.

This clonotype was seen repeatedly, ten times or more. This sequence joins TRBV14 and TRBJ2-7; a weak D match, TRBD1 (5 bases). V gave up 4 bases and J gave up 3 bases, with 13 bases separating them. Germline-derived CDR1 and CDR2 are SGHDN and FVKESK. The CDR3 has 14 amino acids. CDR3 protein: CASSPWGSHYEQYF. CDR3 nucleotides: TGTGCCAGCAGCCCCTGGGGCAGCCACTACGAGCAGTACTTC.

About this clonotype: One junction end does not reproduce the germline sequence, and a read error may be involved. The genes are TRBV4-1 and TRBJ2-2, with D perhaps being TRBD1 or TRBD2 (5 bases each). The CDR3 contains 15 residues. Germline-derived CDR1 and CDR2 are MGHRA and YSYEKL. CDR3 loop: CASSQAMWGTGELSF. CDR3 sequence (DNA): TGCGCCAGCAGCCAAGCAATGTGGGGGACCGGGGAGCTGTCTTTT.

This clonotype occurred many times. The rearrangement joins TRBV2 to TRBJ2-1; D is undetermined. This CDR3 region has 13 residues. V was trimmed by 7 bases and J by 6 bases, leaving 13 bases between them. Germline CDR1 and CDR2: SNHLY and FYNNEI. CDR3 DNA: TGTGCCAGCAACACTGACACGGGCAATGAGCAGTTCTTC. The encoded protein is CASNTDTGNEQFF.